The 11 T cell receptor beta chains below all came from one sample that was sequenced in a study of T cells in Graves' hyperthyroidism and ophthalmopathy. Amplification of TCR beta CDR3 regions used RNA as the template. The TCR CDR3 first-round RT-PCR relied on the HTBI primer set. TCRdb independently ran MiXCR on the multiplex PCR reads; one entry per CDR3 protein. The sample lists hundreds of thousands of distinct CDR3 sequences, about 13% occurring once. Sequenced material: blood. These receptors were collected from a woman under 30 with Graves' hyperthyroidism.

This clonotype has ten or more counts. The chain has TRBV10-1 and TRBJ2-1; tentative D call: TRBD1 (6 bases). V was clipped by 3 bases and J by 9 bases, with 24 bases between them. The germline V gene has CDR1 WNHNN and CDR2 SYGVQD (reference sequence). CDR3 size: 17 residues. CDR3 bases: TGCGCCAGCAGTGATCCTGGGGTCTTGGGGGCGATGGGTGAGCAGTTCTTC. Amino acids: CASSDPGVLGAMGEQFF.

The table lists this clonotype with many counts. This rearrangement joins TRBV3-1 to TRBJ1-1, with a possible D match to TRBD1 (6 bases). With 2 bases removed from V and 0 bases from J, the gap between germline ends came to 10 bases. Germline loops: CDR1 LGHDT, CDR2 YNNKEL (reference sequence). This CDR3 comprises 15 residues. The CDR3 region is CASSQTPGVNTEAFF. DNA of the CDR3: TGTGCCAGCAGCCAAACCCCAGGGGTGAACACTGAAGCTTTCTTT.

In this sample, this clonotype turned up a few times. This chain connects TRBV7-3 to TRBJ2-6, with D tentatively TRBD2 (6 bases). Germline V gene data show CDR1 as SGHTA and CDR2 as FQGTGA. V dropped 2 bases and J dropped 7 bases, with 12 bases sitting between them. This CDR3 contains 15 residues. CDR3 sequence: CASSLSGLRANVLTF. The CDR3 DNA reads TGTGCCAGCAGCTTATCAGGACTAAGAGCCAACGTCCTGACTTTC.

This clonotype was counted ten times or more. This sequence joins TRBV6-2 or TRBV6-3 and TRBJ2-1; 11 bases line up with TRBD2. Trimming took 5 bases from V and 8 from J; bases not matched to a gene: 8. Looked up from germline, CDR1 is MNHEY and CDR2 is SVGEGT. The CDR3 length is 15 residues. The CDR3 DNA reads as TGTGCCAGCAGTCTGGGGACTAGCGGCCCGGATGAGCAGTTCTTC. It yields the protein CASSLGTSGPDEQFF.

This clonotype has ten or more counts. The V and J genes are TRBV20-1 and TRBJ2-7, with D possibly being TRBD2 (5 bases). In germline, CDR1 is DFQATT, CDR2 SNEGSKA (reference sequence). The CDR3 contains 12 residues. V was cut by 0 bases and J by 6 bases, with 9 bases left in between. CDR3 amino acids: CSARDRRAEQYF. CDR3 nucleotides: TGCAGTGCTAGAGATCGGCGGGCCGAGCAGTACTTC.

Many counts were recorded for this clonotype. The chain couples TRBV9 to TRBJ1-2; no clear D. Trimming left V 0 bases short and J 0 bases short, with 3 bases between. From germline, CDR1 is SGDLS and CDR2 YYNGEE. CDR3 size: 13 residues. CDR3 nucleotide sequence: TGTGCCAGCAGCGTAGTCGCTAACTATGGCTACACCTTC. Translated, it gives CASSVVANYGYTF.

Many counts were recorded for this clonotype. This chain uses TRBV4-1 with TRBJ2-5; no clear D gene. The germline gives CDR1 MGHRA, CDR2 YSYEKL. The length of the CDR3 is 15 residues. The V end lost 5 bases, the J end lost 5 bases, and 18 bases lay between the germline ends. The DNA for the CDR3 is TGCGCCAGCAGCGGAAGTGGCGTTCTTGTCGAGACCCAGTACTTC. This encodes CASSGSGVLVETQYF.

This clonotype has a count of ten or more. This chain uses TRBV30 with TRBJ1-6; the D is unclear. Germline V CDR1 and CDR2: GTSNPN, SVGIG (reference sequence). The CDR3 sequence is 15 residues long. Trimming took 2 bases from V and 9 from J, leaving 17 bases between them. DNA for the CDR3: TGTGCCTGGAGTAGAAACCCCACCGGCGGTTCACCCCTCCACTTT. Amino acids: CAWSRNPTGGSPLHF.

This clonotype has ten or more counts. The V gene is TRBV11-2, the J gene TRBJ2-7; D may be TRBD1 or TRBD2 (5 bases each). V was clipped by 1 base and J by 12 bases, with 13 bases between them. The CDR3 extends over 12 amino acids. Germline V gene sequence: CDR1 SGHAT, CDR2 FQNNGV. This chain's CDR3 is CASSLVPGTAYF. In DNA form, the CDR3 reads TGTGCCAGCAGCTTAGTCCCGGGGACGGCGTACTTC.

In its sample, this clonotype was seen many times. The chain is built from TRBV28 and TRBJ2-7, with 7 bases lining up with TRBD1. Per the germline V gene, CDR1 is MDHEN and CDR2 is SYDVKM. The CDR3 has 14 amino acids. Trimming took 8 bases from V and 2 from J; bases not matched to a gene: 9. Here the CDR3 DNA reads TGTGCCAGCCGAATCGGGACAGCGACCTACGAGCAGTACTTC. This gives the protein CASRIGTATYEQYF.

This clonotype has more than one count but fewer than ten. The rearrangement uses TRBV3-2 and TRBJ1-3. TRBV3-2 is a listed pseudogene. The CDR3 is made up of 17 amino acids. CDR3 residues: CASSQDRSGGSGNTIYF. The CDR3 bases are TGTGCCAGCAGCCAAGATAGATCAGGCGGATCTGGAAACACCATATATTTT.